This T cell receptor beta chain originates from a study of blood T cell repertoires in COVID-19. Study-wide context: The United States, Italy and Spain supplied acute and convalescent COVID-19 samples.

In the study's own analysis: The assay estimated nucleated cells by amplifying reference gene primers. Measured with immunoSEQ multiplex PCR; TCRdb has only the in-frame clones, and not every one. Clone size and the V and J calls come from that table; the DNA yielded D and trimming. The table shows about 160,000 clones, with almost 85% occurring only once. The CDR3 runs 13 residues. Germline V gives CDR1 ENHRY, CDR2 SYGVKD. Trimming removed 6 bases from V and 5 bases from J, with 13 bases in between. This clone has only a few counts. This TCR was recovered from a woman aged 80 or older with acute or convalescent COVID-19. The V gene is TRBV10-3, the J gene TRBJ1-1; D gene uncertain. Sequenced input: peripheral blood. The CDR3 loop is CAIRYSFLTEAFF. The CDR3 nucleotides read TGTGCCATCAGATACAGTTTTTTAACTGAAGCTTTCTTT.